The 8 T cell receptor beta chains in this list originate from one sample, sequenced in a study of spatial heterogeneity in lung cancer (dated by TCRdb to between 2019 and 2020). Library preparation was by 5' RACE. TCRdb names NextSeq 500 as the instrument used. TCRdb trimmed public reads at Q25 via fastp, called clones via MiXCR and kept in-frame beta chains. Each entry is one CDR3 protein sequence, shown with its most common DNA and genes. This sample has 35,000 to 45,000 distinct CDR3 sequences in its table, and approximately 22% of those were observed once. 6.5% to 9% of the sample rests with the top ten. The label giving this sample's time point can be read as: blood at routine non-recurrence follow-up after resection. The sample here was PBMCs, taken at follow-up. The receptors here all came from a female donor with early-stage non-small cell lung cancer.

The rearrangement links TRBV7-2 to TRBJ2-1; D not certain. The CDR3 has 13 amino acids. Looked up from germline, CDR1 is SGHTA and CDR2 is FQGNSA. V lost 7 bases, J lost 1 base, and 8 bases lay in between. CDR3 amino acids: CASTPRSYNEQFF. The DNA of the CDR3 is TGTGCCAGCACTCCCCGGTCCTACAATGAGCAGTTCTTC.

This clonotype appeared many times. DNA of the CDR3: TGCAGTGCTAGACACCCAACTAATGAAAAACTGTTTTTT. Translated, it gives CSARHPTNEKLFF. The rearrangement joins TRBV20-1 to TRBJ1-4; D call uncertain. V lost 2 bases to trimming and J lost 0 bases, with 4 bases between them. CDR3 size: 13 residues. CDR1 and CDR2 from the germline V gene are DFQATT and SNEGSKA (reference sequence).

The rearrangement joins TRBV6-5 to TRBJ2-1, with 9 bases that match TRBD2. CDR3 length: 15 amino acids. The junction had 8 bases not matched to a gene; V was cut back by 6 bases and J by 5 bases. CDR1 is MNHEY, CDR2 SVGAGI, per germline. The CDR3 sequence is CASSRTSGSNNEQFF. CDR3 sequence (DNA): TGTGCCAGCAGCCGAACTAGCGGGTCGAACAATGAGCAGTTCTTC.

The V call is TRBV9, the J call TRBJ2-5, with 7 bases fitting TRBD2. The CDR3 consists of 14 residues. Losses at the gene ends were 0 bases for V and 4 bases for J; bases not matched to a gene: 3. Germline V lookup: CDR1 SGDLS, CDR2 YYNGEE. The CDR3 protein is CASSVAGRGETQYF. In DNA form, the CDR3 reads TGTGCCAGCAGCGTAGCGGGGAGGGGAGAGACCCAGTACTTC.

This clonotype was counted between two and nine times. The rearrangement uses TRBV7-3 and TRBJ2-3, with TRBD2 matching over 7 bases. This CDR3 spans 14 amino acids. In germline, CDR1 is SGHTA, CDR2 FQGTGA. The trim removed 3 bases at V and 5 bases at J, leaving 5 bases unmatched. CDR3 residues: CASSFSREGDTQYF. The CDR3 DNA reads TGTGCCAGCAGCTTCTCCAGGGAGGGAGATACGCAGTATTTT.

This clonotype was seen many times. This rearrangement joins TRBV5-6 to TRBJ2-7; perhaps TRBD2 as D (5 bases). V shed 1 base and J shed 7 bases, with 12 bases lying between them. Germline CDR1 and CDR2: SGHDT and YYEEEE. The CDR3 contains 13 residues. This CDR3 is CASSLPSGMEQYF. The CDR3 DNA follows: TGTGCCAGCAGCTTGCCTTCGGGAATGGAGCAGTACTTC.

The chain combines TRBV11-2 with TRBJ1-2; no reliable D call. Trimming removed 5 bases at V and 4 bases at J, with 8 bases between. Germline CDR1 and CDR2: SGHAT and FQNNGV. The CDR3 has 12 amino acids. Here the CDR3 reads CASSTSTYGYTF. DNA of the CDR3: TGTGCCAGCAGCACGTCAACCTATGGCTACACCTTC.

The sample holds many counts of this clonotype. The chain employs TRBV7-9 and TRBJ1-2; no reliable D call. Germline V gives CDR1 SEHNR, CDR2 FQNEAQ (reference sequence). V shed 3 bases and J shed 8 bases, with 13 bases lying between them. This CDR3 has 13 residues. CDR3 nucleotide sequence: TGTGCCAGCAGCTTGACCCTAAAGAAAGGCTACACCTTC. Translating gives CASSLTLKKGYTF. Together with reference TRBV7-9 and TRBJ1-2, the CDR3 gives the full variable domain: DTGVSQNPRHKITKRGQNVTFRCDPISEHNRLYWYRQTLGQGPEFLTYFQNEAQLEKSRLLSDRFSAERPKGSFSTLEIQRTEQGDSAMYLCASSLTLKKGYTFGSGTRLTVV.